This TCR beta chain was captured by sequencing in a study of radiotherapy plus CTLA-4 blockade in lung cancer. Study-wide background: The study recorded objective responses in about 20% of patients and disease control in 31%.

With V trimmed by 3 bases and J by 4 bases, 6 bases remained unmatched. Germline assignment: CDR1 SGHRS and CDR2 YFSETQ. The CDR3 has 14 amino acids. As to this clone: The antigen is undetermined.

Findings and caveats of the study: Increased serum interferon-beta after radiation also reportedly predicted response strongly. Expansion of tumor-derived TCR clones was observed in blood after radiotherapy plus ipilimumab.

The table came from immunoSEQ multiplex PCR; TCRdb's copy has only in-frame clones and leaves some out. The repertoire includes some 50,000 clones, approximately 80% of them detected once, and around 3.2% sits in the top ten. The chain is built from TRBV5-1 and TRBJ1-2, with 7 bases aligning to TRBD1. This TCR came from a human donor with non-small cell lung cancer who had a partial response to radiotherapy plus ipilimumab. The source material was peripheral blood, sampled from a patient treated with radiotherapy plus ipilimumab. The CDR3 region is CASSSQGGSYGYTF. Here the CDR3 DNA reads TGCGCCAGCAGCTCCCAGGGGGGCAGCTATGGCTACACCTTC.